The 30 T cell receptor beta chains below come from one sample, sequenced in a study of blood T cell repertoires in COVID-19. Clones were sequenced by immunoSEQ multiplex PCR, and TCRdb holds only the in-frame ones, with some missing. Of tens of thousands of clones in the sample, approximately 84% were seen once. Input material: peripheral blood. The source is an elderly man with active or convalescent COVID-19.

This chain connects TRBV2 to TRBJ1-2; 7 positions match TRBD1. V lost 6 bases to trimming and J lost 8 bases; unmatched junction nucleotides: 15. The CDR3 runs 15 residues. Per germline, CDR1 SNHLY and CDR2 FYNNEI. CDR3: CASSDTTGHLSGYTF. The CDR3 nucleotides are TGTGCCAGCAGCGACACGACAGGGCACCTATCGGGCTACACCTTC.

The CDR3 coding sequence is TGTGCCAGCAGCTTACTTAGGGGGAAGACCCAGTACTTC. Its protein product is CASSLLRGKTQYF. This rearrangement joins TRBV5-6 to TRBJ2-5; perhaps TRBD1 as D (6 bases). Per the germline V gene, CDR1 is SGHDT and CDR2 is YYEEEE. This CDR3 is 13 amino acids long. The ends were cut back, 2 bases at V and 6 bases at J, with 11 bases in the middle.

The chain carries TRBV19 and TRBJ1-5, with TRBD1 matching over 10 bases. The germline CDR1 and CDR2 sequences are LNHDA and SQIVND (reference sequence). CDR3 length: 17 amino acids. Trimming cost V 7 bases and J 0 bases; bases outside gene matches: 9. CDR3 DNA sequence: TGTGCCAGTAATCCCCGGGACAGGGGTAATAGCAATCAGCCCCAGCATTTT. Translation: CASNPRDRGNSNQPQHF.

This chain joins TRBV7-3 and TRBJ2-5, with D maybe TRBD2 (5 bases). Germline CDR1 SGHTA, CDR2 FQGTGA. The CDR3 contains 13 residues. V lost 3 bases and J 2 bases, leaving 7 bases between the germline ends. The CDR3, as DNA: TGTGCCAGCAGCTTCGGGATTCAAGAGACCCAGTACTTC. It yields the protein CASSFGIQETQYF. Looking up the rest from reference TRBV7-3 and TRBJ2-5 gives the full variable domain: GAGVSQTPSNKVTEKGKYVELRCDPISGHTALYWYRQSLGQGPEFLIYFQGTGAADDSGLPNDRFFAVRPEGSVSTLKIQRTERGDSAVYLCASSFGIQETQYFGPGTRLLVL.

This chain connects TRBV10-1 to TRBJ2-3; TRBD2 matches 10 bases. The V segment lost 4 bases and the J segment 4 bases; nucleotides outside the gene matches: 5. The CDR3 loop spans 15 amino acids. CDR1 is WNHNN and CDR2 is SYGVQD in the germline V gene (reference sequence). The CDR3 reads CASSGSSGGPDTQYF. The CDR3 DNA follows: TGCGCCAGCAGTGGGTCTAGCGGGGGTCCAGATACGCAGTATTTT.

V and J are TRBV11-2 and TRBJ1-3; D may be TRBD1 (5 bases). Between the trimmed V and J ends, which lost 0 bases and 9 bases, there was a span of 12 bases. The CDR3 is made up of 14 amino acids. Germline values: CDR1 SGHAT, CDR2 FQNNGV. The CDR3 reads CASSLDAGGRTIYF. As DNA, the CDR3 is TGTGCCAGCAGCTTAGATGCGGGGGGTCGCACCATATATTTT. Supplemented by reference TRBV11-2 and TRBJ1-3, the full variable domain reads EAGVAQSPRYKIIEKRQSVAFWCNPISGHATLYWYQQILGQGPKLLIQFQNNGVVDDSQLPKDRFSAERLKGVDSTLKIQPAKLEDSAVYLCASSLDAGGRTIYFGEGSWLTVV.

V usage is TRBV9 and J usage is TRBJ1-3; unclear D gene. The CDR3 has 13 residues. With 1 base removed from V and 8 bases from J, the gap between germline ends came to 10 bases. The germline V gene has CDR1 SGDLS and CDR2 YYNGEE. The CDR3 nucleotides are TGTGCCAGCAGCGTACTAGAGGGAGACACCATATATTTT. Residues: CASSVLEGDTIYF.

This chain joins TRBV11-2 and TRBJ2-4; 7 positions agree with TRBD2. Trimming took 1 base from V and 6 from J; bases not matched to a gene: 15. The CDR3 sequence is 18 residues long. The germline CDR1 and CDR2 sequences are SGHAT and FQNNGV. CDR3 in DNA: TGTGCCAGCAGCTTAGGCCCAGGGAACAATGCGGGGGTAAACATTCAGTACTTC. The encoded protein is CASSLGPGNNAGVNIQYF.

The chain carries TRBV6-4 and TRBJ2-1; D possibly corresponds to TRBD1 (5 bases). The CDR3 spans 14 residues. The V gene's germline CDR1 is MRHNA and CDR2 SNTAGT. V was pared by 5 bases and J by 8 bases, with 16 bases between. As DNA, the CDR3 is TGTGCCAGCAGTATCCGCCTTGGGGCCGATGAGCAGTTCTTC. Protein sequence: CASSIRLGADEQFF.

In DNA, the CDR3 is TGCGCCAGCAGCCCCTCGACAGGGGGGAACACTGAAGCTTTCTTT. This gives the protein CASSPSTGGNTEAFF. The V call is TRBV5-1, the J call TRBJ1-1; 9 nucleotides align to TRBD1. The CDR3 consists of 15 residues. The V gene's germline CDR1 is SGHRS and CDR2 YFSETQ. V was pared by 4 bases and J by 1 base, with 5 bases of the junction left unmatched.

This clone is classed as medium-sized. The rearrangement joins TRBV4-2 to TRBJ2-3; D may be TRBD2 (5 bases). Germline values: CDR1 LGHNA, CDR2 YNFKEQ. The CDR3 is 15 amino acids. Trimming cost V 1 base and J 3 bases, with 11 bases left between them. The CDR3 is CASSQADGETDTQYF. The CDR3 DNA follows: TGTGCCAGCAGCCAAGCGGATGGGGAGACAGATACGCAGTATTTT.

The rearrangement joins TRBV29-1 to TRBJ1-4, with no clear D. The CDR3 runs to 14 residues. Germline V gene lookup returns CDR1 SQVTM and CDR2 ANQGSEA. V lost 5 bases and J lost 0, with 10 bases in between. CDR3 nucleotides: TGCAGCGTTACTCGACTGTCAACTAATGAAAAACTGTTTTTT. Its protein is CSVTRLSTNEKLFF.

The V gene is TRBV6-5, the J gene TRBJ1-1; D unresolved. Germline V gives CDR1 MNHEY, CDR2 SVGAGI. There are 13 residues in the CDR3. Deletions cut 2 bases from V and 8 bases from J, with 12 bases between. The CDR3 DNA reads as TGTGCCAGCAGTTACCGGAGAGAGGGAGAAGCTTTCTTT. Amino acid sequence: CASSYRREGEAFF.

The rearrangement links TRBV7-8 to TRBJ1-2; D ambiguous. V was trimmed by 3 bases and J by 3 bases, leaving 8 bases between them. The CDR3 contains 13 residues. Germline-derived CDR1 and CDR2 are SGHVS and FQNEAQ. CDR3 bases: TGTGCCAGCAGCTTTGAAGAGGACTATGGCTACACCTTC. Translated: CASSFEEDYGYTF. Full variable domain (remainder filled in from reference TRBV7-8 and TRBJ1-2): GAGVSQSPRYKVAKRGQDVALRCDPISGHVSLFWYQQALGQGPEFLTYFQNEAQLDKSGLPSDRFFAERPEGSVSTLKIQRTQQEDSAVYLCASSFEEDYGYTFGSGTRLTVV.

CDR3 loop: CASSSTGVYGYTF. Here the CDR3 DNA reads TGTGCCAGCAGTTCCACAGGGGTCTATGGCTACACCTTC. The rearrangement joins TRBV27 to TRBJ1-2; 7 bases agree with TRBD1. Trimming removed 4 bases from V and 4 bases from J; junction bases left unmatched: 3. Germline CDR1 reads MNHEY; CDR2 reads SMNVEV (reference sequence). CDR3 length: 13 residues.

This clone was counted a few times. The rearrangement uses TRBV28 and TRBJ2-7; TRBD2 is a possible D gene (6 bases). CDR3 length: 16 amino acids. V gave up 3 bases and J gave up 3 bases, with 18 bases separating them. CDR1 is MDHEN and CDR2 is SYDVKM in the germline V gene. Written as DNA, the CDR3 is TGTGCCAGCAGTTTCGGGTACAGCGGGCTGAACTACGAGCAGTACTTC. It is translated as CASSFGYSGLNYEQYF.

The DNA for the CDR3 is TGTGCCAGCAGTTCGGGGTGGAATCAGCCCCAGCATTTT. It is translated as CASSSGWNQPQHF. The chain combines TRBV27 with TRBJ1-5; D not certain. Germline values: CDR1 MNHEY, CDR2 SMNVEV (reference sequence). V lost 4 bases to trimming and J lost 4 bases, with 8 bases between them. The CDR3 extends over 13 amino acids.

A single count supports this clone. The CDR3 DNA sequence: TGTGCCAGCAGCCAGAGAACAGGGATGGGTACGCAGTATTTT. This gives the protein CASSQRTGMGTQYF. The chain employs TRBV5-4 and TRBJ2-3, with D tentatively TRBD1 (6 bases). The germline gives CDR1 SGHNT, CDR2 YYREEE (reference sequence). This CDR3 comprises 14 residues. The V gene lost 4 bases and the J gene lost 8 bases, with 17 bases spanning the gap.

Only one count was recorded for this clone. This chain uses TRBV7-9 with TRBJ2-2; TRBD1 might be the D (5 bases). Between the trimmed V and J ends, which lost 3 bases and 3 bases, there was a span of 8 bases. The CDR3 consists of 14 residues. The V gene's germline CDR1 is SEHNR and CDR2 FQNEAQ (reference sequence). The CDR3 region has the DNA TGTGCCAGCAGCTTTCGACAGTACACCGGGGAGCTGTTTTTT. Its protein product is CASSFRQYTGELFF.

This clone was seen just once. The J gene is TRBJ2-3, the V gene TRBV10-2; TRBD2 is a possible D gene (5 bases). V lost 5 bases and J lost 6, with 15 bases in between. The V gene's germline CDR1 is WSHSY and CDR2 SAAADI. The CDR3 has 14 residues. The CDR3 coding sequence is TGCGCCAGCAGTAGACGGGAATCGTGGGATACGCAGTATTTT. Translating gives CASSRRESWDTQYF.

This clone occurred a few times. The chain carries TRBV11-2 and TRBJ2-1; maybe TRBD2 (6 bases). The germline CDR1 and CDR2 sequences are SGHAT and FQNNGV. Trimming cost V 2 bases and J 0 bases, with 17 bases left between them. This CDR3 is built from 18 residues. CDR3 nucleotides: TGTGCCAGCAGCTTAAGGAGGGGCGAAGCGGGCTCCTACAATGAGCAGTTCTTC. Protein product: CASSLRRGEAGSYNEQFF.

CDR3 sequence reads: CASSVRTGYEEKLFF. In nucleotides, the CDR3 is TGTGCCAGCAGCGTCAGGACAGGGTACGAGGAAAAACTGTTTTTT. The chain combines TRBV9 with TRBJ1-4, with TRBD1 identical over 8 bases. V was pared by 2 bases and J by 8 bases, with 8 bases of the junction left unmatched. The CDR3 runs 15 residues. Germline loops: CDR1 SGDLS, CDR2 YYNGEE.

J is TRBJ2-1 and V is TRBV2; D possibly corresponds to TRBD2 (6 bases). Per the germline V gene, CDR1 is SNHLY and CDR2 is FYNNEI. The CDR3 totals 15 residues. V was pared by 2 bases and J by 7 bases, with 15 bases between. The CDR3 protein is CASSESGLEGNEQFF. CDR3 bases: TGTGCCAGCAGTGAATCGGGCCTGGAGGGGAATGAGCAGTTCTTC.

The chain joins TRBV19 to TRBJ1-5, with TRBD1 as a possible D gene (5 bases). V was pared by 5 bases and J by 1 base, with 12 bases between. In germline, CDR1 is LNHDA, CDR2 SQIVND (reference sequence). The CDR3 covers 15 residues. DNA for the CDR3: TGTGCCAGTAGTGACGGGACTGCCAGCAATCAGCCCCAGCATTTT. This codes for CASSDGTASNQPQHF.

The rearrangement uses TRBV27 and TRBJ2-1; the match to TRBD1 covers 9 bases. V trimming: 7 bases; J trimming: 2 bases; junction bases outside the gene matches: 3. This CDR3 is built from 14 residues. CDR1 is MNHEY, CDR2 SMNVEV, per germline (reference sequence). The CDR3 DNA is TGTGCCAGCAACGACAGGGGGGCCTACAATGAGCAGTTCTTC. This gives the protein CASNDRGAYNEQFF.

The chain recombines TRBV9 with TRBJ1-3, with no clear D. The CDR3 contains 12 residues. CDR1 is SGDLS and CDR2 is YYNGEE in the germline V gene. V was cut by 2 bases and J by 4 bases, with 4 bases left in between. The CDR3 sequence: CASSVEGNTIYF. In DNA form, the CDR3 reads TGTGCCAGCAGCGTTGAGGGAAACACCATATATTTT.

The chain recombines TRBV12-5 with TRBJ2-5, with TRBD2 as a possible D gene (6 bases). The CDR3 spans 14 residues. Germline CDR1 LGHNT, CDR2 FRNRAP. The V end lost 3 bases, the J end lost 5 bases, and 13 bases lay between the germline ends. The CDR3 reads CASGFASASETQYF. For the CDR3, the DNA is TGTGCTAGTGGTTTTGCTAGCGCATCGGAGACCCAGTACTTC.

V gene TRBV5-4 combines with J gene TRBJ1-4, with D possibly being TRBD1 (6 bases). Trimming took 0 bases from V and 8 from J, leaving 11 bases between them. Germline loops: CDR1 SGHNT, CDR2 YYREEE (reference sequence). This CDR3 comprises 14 residues. The chain's CDR3 is CASSLAGAREKLFF. The CDR3 DNA follows: TGTGCCAGCAGCTTGGCAGGGGCTCGGGAAAAACTGTTTTTT.

This sequence joins TRBV5-1 and TRBJ1-4; TRBD1 matches 11 bases. Germline-derived CDR1 and CDR2 are SGHRS and YFSETQ. This CDR3 region has 15 residues. V was pared by 4 bases and J by 5 bases, with 4 bases of the junction left unmatched. The CDR3: CASSRGTGGNEKLFF. The CDR3 DNA is TGCGCCAGCAGCCGCGGGACAGGGGGAAATGAAAAACTGTTTTTT.

In this sample, this clone turned up a few times. V is TRBV9 and J is TRBJ2-7, with 12 bases identical to TRBD2. With 2 bases clipped from V and 3 bases from J, the junction kept 6 bases outside the gene matches. Germline values: CDR1 SGDLS, CDR2 YYNGEE. There are 16 residues in the CDR3. The CDR3 nucleotides are TGTGCCAGCAGCGTCGGATTGACTAGCGGGGGCTACGAGCAGTACTTC. As protein: CASSVGLTSGGYEQYF.